This passage covers 6 T cell receptor beta chains from one sample sequenced in a study of blood T cells in healthy people across ages. Primers used in a second PCR of about 6 to 11 cycles were a sample-barcoded 5' primer and a J-beta primer mix. TCRdb passed the 5' RACE reads through MiXCR, listing each CDR3 protein once. The table lists about 1,500,000 distinct CDR3 sequences, 40% to 50% of them singletons. Sequenced input: blood. Source of these receptors: a woman aged 18-30 years in good health.

J is TRBJ2-7 and V is TRBV27; D perhaps matches TRBD2 (6 bases). V was clipped by 6 bases and J by 7 bases, with 16 bases between them. Germline CDR1 MNHEY, CDR2 SMNVEV (reference sequence). The CDR3 totals 13 residues. The CDR3 loop reads CASSPGGLGEQYF. CDR3 sequence (DNA): TGTGCCAGCAGCCCTGGAGGGCTGGGTGAGCAGTACTTC.

This clonotype came up a few times. V and J are TRBV20-1 and TRBJ1-1, with D possibly matching TRBD1 (5 bases). Germline CDR1 reads DFQATT; CDR2 reads SNEGSKA (reference sequence). The V gene lost 4 bases and the J gene lost 5 bases, with 20 bases spanning the gap. The CDR3 is 15 residues long. This chain's CDR3 is CSANFFSAGWTEAFF. CDR3 coding DNA: TGCAGTGCTAATTTTTTCTCGGCAGGGTGGACTGAAGCTTTCTTT.

The chain uses TRBV12-3 or TRBV12-4 and TRBJ2-7; tentative D call: TRBD1 (6 bases). The CDR3 sequence is 15 residues long. Trimming removed 7 bases from V and 6 bases from J, with 22 bases in between. The CDR3 loop is CASIITGTTWGEQYF. CDR3 in DNA: TGTGCCAGCATTATAACCGGGACAACTTGGGGCGAGCAGTACTTC.

V usage is TRBV18 and J usage is TRBJ2-1, with D possibly being TRBD2 (5 bases). There are 15 residues in the CDR3. Germline V gives CDR1 KGHSH, CDR2 LQKENI. Deletions cut 3 bases from V and 2 bases from J, with 11 bases between. CDR3: CASSPSTRAYNEQFF. The CDR3 region has the DNA TGTGCCAGCTCACCTTCAACTAGAGCCTACAATGAGCAGTTCTTC.

This chain links TRBV5-1 with TRBJ1-2; D is undetermined. V lost 0 bases, J lost 4 bases, and 13 bases lay in between. Germline-derived CDR1 and CDR2 are SGHRS and YFSETQ. The CDR3 sequence is 15 residues long. The CDR3 DNA is TGCGCCAGCAGCTTGGCCGAAGGGATACCCTATGGCTACACCTTC. As protein: CASSLAEGIPYGYTF.

A single count supports this clonotype. The chain couples TRBV6-6 to TRBJ2-5; the match to TRBD1 covers 8 bases. TRBJ2-7 matches the DNA end more closely, so the J call is doubtful. Per the germline V gene, CDR1 is MNHNY and CDR2 is SVGAGI (reference sequence). The length of the CDR3 is 14 residues. CDR3 DNA: TGTGCCGCCCGACCAGGGGGCGACTCCTACGAGCAGTACTTC. Amino acids: CAARPGGDSYEQYF.